This T cell receptor (beta chain) is drawn from a study of blood T cells in healthy people across ages (dated by TCRdb to between 2014 and 2017). Regarding the complete study: Template switching captured roughly one uniquely barcoded TCR beta cDNA molecule per two T cells in model experiments. Age-related changes in TCR beta repertoire diversity were measured in the study by deep sequencing normalized with unique cDNA molecular identifiers. For two donors (one aged 18 to 29 and one aged 80 or older), the study analyzed two additional independent replicas of 1 million unique cDNA reads from the same blood draw. The donors were split into four age groups: young (average about 15 years), middle-aged (over 35), aged (about 56) and long-lived (under 85). General findings and caveats noted by the study authors: Since profiling was done on bulk unsorted PBMCs, naive and antigen-experienced compartments could not be conclusively compared. Because donor CMV infection status was unknown, age-related changes in expanded clonotypes were potentially confounded. The percentage of naive T cells measured by flow cytometry correlated strongly with observed TCR beta diversity. Estimates of total diversity based on one million sequenced T cells were regarded as lower bounds and as underestimates. Observed TCR beta diversity per million T cells fell roughly linearly with age, and a significant reduction was already apparent by age around 44. The long-lived group showed more naive CD4+ T cells, fewer expanded clones and increased TCR diversity than the aged group, suggesting age selection.

This clonotype was recorded at least ten times. Its binding antigen is unknown. At one end the junction does not follow the germline gene, possibly because of a read error. The donors were 40 or so Caucasian individuals from Russia, aged roughly 6 to 100 years, who were systemically healthy. Each donor gave about 9.7 milliliters of peripheral blood, drawn into EDTA-treated Vacutainer tubes. Ficoll-Paque density-gradient centrifugation was used to isolate PBMCs, with at least 6 million obtained per sample. Trizol reagent was used to extract total RNA from PBMCs, with at least 5.5 micrograms per sample. Naive CD45RAhigh/CD27high T cell percentages were measured by flow cytometry on a PBMC aliquot from every donor. Library preparation was by 5' RACE. Instrument used: Illumina HiSeq 2500. The second PCR ran for roughly 6 to 11 cycles and used a J-beta primer mix along with a sample-barcoded 5' primer. A template-switch 5' adaptor carrying 12 random nucleotides introduced a unique molecular identifier onto each TCR beta cDNA molecule. Each sample yielded at least 2.5 million CDR3-containing paired-end reads. The Mint cDNA synthesis kit, primed by a TRBC-specific oligonucleotide, was used to synthesize first-strand cDNA from all RNA. Following uracil-DNA glycosylase treatment, all cDNA underwent a first 18-cycle PCR with the universal primers M1SS and BC2_uni_R. The paper's processing steps were these. For normalization, 1 million high-quality reads were randomly selected from each sample, with every read carrying a distinct molecular identifier. Instead of being binned into consensus sequences, reads that shared molecular identifiers were thrown out. MiTCR, set to a Q25 quality threshold and the strictest error-elimination algorithm, was used for CDR3 identification, clonotype clustering and error correction. Lower-bound total TCR beta diversity was estimated with a nonparametric unseen species model using Euler transformation. TCRdb applied fastp at Q25 and MiXCR to the public reads, then kept only in-frame beta chains. Every CDR3 protein is listed once, alongside the most common genes and DNA of its rows. The V and J calls come from TCRdb's annotation, not from the publication. The sample profile shows approximately 780,000 distinct CDR3 sequences; 25% to 30% of them were found once. Over 2.5% of the sample is in the top ten clones.

The CDR3 numbers 13 residues from cysteine through phenylalanine. Left in the record is the CDR3 DNA by itself, 39 bases read in frame from the first base. The germline V gene sets CDR1 to SGHRS and CDR2 to YFSETQ. The same data also went into a second study, on T cells of mothers and their children. The second study, in turn, reports: Nine systemically healthy Caucasian individuals, comprising three mothers and their six children, were included as donors. cDNA synthesis consumed the entire amount of extracted RNA, loaded at 1.5 ug RNA in each 15 ul reaction. In the second PCR, sample barcodes and 2-4 random nucleotides were introduced via the M1S primer. Each mother yielded over 8.5 million TCR beta CDR3 reads and each child 2.5 million to 3 million reads. Thymic selection similarly shapes TCR recombination output in related and unrelated pairs, with minor effect from inherited differences. Normalized repertoire overlap in related mother-child pairs was always slightly higher than in unrelated mother-child pairs, but the difference was never significant. No persistent microchimeric T cell clones were detected, at a sensitivity of about 100 clones per million clonotypes. Deep NGS was used in the study to compare the TCR beta repertoires of mothers and children and to look for features that separate related mother-child pairs from unrelated individuals. Mothers averaged roughly 40 +/- 4 years of age and children averaged around 10 +/- 4 years. Libraries were sequenced on Illumina HiSeq 2000 with 100+100 nt paired-end reads after adapter ligation with NEBNext reagents. To prevent cross-contamination, the mother and child libraries were prepared one month apart and sequenced in separate runs. For each donor, somewhere between roughly 500,000 and 2,300,000 distinct TCR beta clonotypes were identified. Naive TCR beta clonotypes were estimated from low-frequency clonotypes matched to each donor's FACS-determined naive share, without sorting.

The chain couples TRBV5-1 to TRBJ2-5; the D gene cannot be named for sure. This clonotype originated in a boy between 10 and 17 years old in good health. Input material: blood. The sequenced DNA is TGTGCCAGCAGTTTAGTGGGGCAAGAGACCCAGTACTTC. Translated, it reads CASSLVGQETQYF. Supplemented by the reference TRBV5-1 and TRBJ2-5 proteins around the CDR3, the complete variable domain is KAGVTQTPRYLIKTRGQQVTLSCSPISGHRSVSWYQQTPGQGLQFLFEYFSETQRNKGNFPGRFSGRQFSNSRSEMNVSTLELGDSALYLCASSLVGQETQYFGPGTRLLVL.